This TCR beta chain was profiled in a study of T cells after posttransplantation cyclophosphamide. Study-wide points: Recipient CMV seropositivity and CMV reactivation strongly tracked TRB clonality. Skin or GI-infiltrating T cells shared few TRB sequences with blood. Later post-transplant blood repertoires were often dominated by donor CD8+ memory clones.

Concerning this clone: No antigen is known for it. A far larger clone is only one base removed, so a read error is likely. Likely a read error: the CDR3 ends without its conserved phenylalanine or tryptophan.

Cyclophosphamide on days +3 and +4 followed busulfan-fludarabine conditioning and a marrow graft. This CDR3 is 12 amino acids long. Germline CDR1 MNHEY, CDR2 SVGAGI. V was pared by 10 bases and J by 3 bases, with 10 bases between. TCRdb keeps only in-frame clones here, not all; method: immunoSEQ multiplex PCR. The sample yields around 5,700 clones, without any singletons. The sequencing used PBMCs, collected around 390 days after allogeneic stem cell transplant with posttransplant cyclophosphamide. The sequence was obtained from a male patient aged 60 to 75 who received an allogeneic stem cell transplant from a related donor, was CMV-positive, and had acute GVHD only. The T cells may come from the graft donor. V is TRBV6-5 and J is TRBJ1-5; maybe TRBD1 (6 bases). CDR3 bases: TGTGCCACCCAGGGGAACAATCAGCCCCAGCATATT. This sequence encodes CATQGNNQPQHI.